These 30 T cell receptor beta chains share one sample of origin, sequenced in a study of CD8 T cells in ankylosing spondylitis. One entry per CDR3 protein results from TCRdb running MiXCR on the 5' RACE reads. The sample holds 250,000 or so distinct CDR3 sequences, about 10% seen once. Sequencing was performed on blood, either unsorted or a sorted T cell fraction (not recorded which). These TCRs come from a male donor with ankylosing spondylitis or in good health (not recorded which).

In this sample, this clonotype turned up many times. V usage is TRBV11-2 and J usage is TRBJ2-1; D remains unclear. Germline V gives CDR1 SGHAT, CDR2 FQNNGV. This CDR3 has 12 amino acids. V dropped 7 bases and J dropped 9 bases, with 13 bases sitting between them. CDR3 sequence reads: CASNPDSAEQFF. The DNA for the CDR3 is TGTGCCAGCAATCCGGATAGTGCTGAGCAGTTCTTC.

This clonotype came up many times. Sequence at one end of the junction differs from germline and may be a read error. The chain uses TRBV5-1 and TRBJ2-5; D unclear. Germline lookup yields CDR1 SGHRS and CDR2 YFSETQ. The length of the CDR3 is 12 residues. This chain's CDR3 is CTSSADGETQYF. DNA of the CDR3: TGCACCAGCAGCGCCGACGGGGAGACCCAGTACTTC.

Concerning this clonotype: A much more abundant neighbour one base away suggests this may be a read error. The chain has TRBV5-1 and TRBJ2-1; perhaps TRBD1 as D (6 bases). The germline V gene encodes CDR1 SGHRS and CDR2 YFSETQ. CDR3 length: 14 residues. The CDR3 DNA reads TGCGCCACCAGCTTGGACAGTTGGGATACTGAGCAGTTCTTC. Protein sequence: CATSLDSWDTEQFF.

This clonotype has at least ten counts. This chain links TRBV27 with TRBJ2-7; 12 nucleotides match TRBD2. The germline V gene has CDR1 MNHEY and CDR2 SMNVEV (reference sequence). Trimming cost V 3 bases and J 2 bases; bases outside gene matches: 5. This CDR3 spans 16 amino acids. The CDR3 loop reads CASSLEWTSGAYEQYF. CDR3 DNA: TGTGCCAGCAGTTTGGAGTGGACTAGCGGGGCCTACGAGCAGTACTTC.

This clonotype was counted between two and nine times. The chain employs TRBV12-3 or TRBV12-4 and TRBJ1-1; D remains ambiguous. The V and J ends lost 1 base and 9 bases respectively, with 6 bases between them. The CDR3 is 11 residues long. CDR3 bases: TGTGCCAGCAGTTTAGAGGAGAAAGCTTTCTTT. As protein: CASSLEEKAFF.

The chain carries TRBV20-1 and TRBJ2-1, with 10 bases that match TRBD2. The CDR3 consists of 14 residues. Germline V CDR1 and CDR2: DFQATT, SNEGSKA (reference sequence). Trimming cost V 5 bases and J 7 bases; bases outside gene matches: 8. CDR3 in DNA: TGCAGTGCTTTAAGCGGGGGGGCTAAAAATGAGCAGTTCTTC. This encodes CSALSGGAKNEQFF.

The V and J genes are TRBV10-2 and TRBJ2-6; 7 nucleotides align to TRBD2. CDR1 is WSHSY and CDR2 is SAAADI in the germline V gene. J was trimmed by 9 bases and V by 8 bases; bases with no gene match: 7. The CDR3 loop spans 13 amino acids. CDR3 sequence reads: CASAGDNHNVLTF. As DNA, the CDR3 is TGCGCCAGCGCGGGAGACAACCACAACGTCCTGACTTTC.

Comment on this clonotype: With a much larger clone just one base away, this may be a read error. This sequence joins TRBV12-3 or TRBV12-4 and TRBJ2-3; D is unclear. V shed 7 bases and J shed 9 bases, with 20 bases lying between them. The CDR3 sequence is 14 residues long. DNA of the CDR3: TGTGCCAGCATCGGTGGGATAGAACAGATAACGCAGTATTTT. Protein product: CASIGGIEQITQYF.

The chain has TRBV19 and TRBJ2-2; D unclear. The length of the CDR3 is 12 residues. Germline V gene sequence: CDR1 LNHDA, CDR2 SQIVND (reference sequence). The V gene lost 7 bases and the J gene lost 8 bases, with 11 bases spanning the gap. For the CDR3, the DNA is TGTGCCAGTAATCCCAGAACTGGGGAGCTGTTTTTT. It specifies CASNPRTGELFF.

To note about this clonotype: A much larger clone sits a single nucleotide away, making a read error possible. The chain couples TRBV7-2 to TRBJ2-3; D not resolved. From germline, CDR1 is SGHTA and CDR2 FQGNSA. The V and J ends lost 5 bases and 3 bases respectively, with 3 bases between them. This CDR3 region has 11 residues. The CDR3 reads CASSQTDTQYF. In DNA form, the CDR3 reads TGTGCCAGCAGCCAAACAGATACGCAGTATTTT.

The V and J genes are TRBV5-1 and TRBJ2-3, with D unclear. The CDR3 covers 16 residues. The germline V gene has CDR1 SGHRS and CDR2 YFSETQ. V dropped 3 bases and J dropped 3 bases, with 17 bases sitting between them. This chain's CDR3 is CASSSRWSQLTDTQYF. CDR3 nucleotide sequence: TGCGCCAGCAGCTCACGATGGTCCCAACTTACAGATACGCAGTATTTT.

In this sample, this clonotype turned up many times. Likely a read error: the CDR3 ends without its conserved phenylalanine or tryptophan. The limits of the CDR3 on the DNA are not certain, so only TCRdb's listed CDR3 is given. The V and J genes are TRBV5-1 and TRBJ2-7; the DNA was not used to check the table's D call, TRBD2. Germline CDR1 is SGHRS and CDR2 is YFSETQ. Both ends counted, the CDR3 spans 13 residues. CDR3 amino acids: CASSVEWTSGPIN.

V is TRBV10-3 and J is TRBJ1-4, with 10 bases fitting TRBD1. CDR3 length: 13 residues. Germline CDR1 ENHRY, CDR2 SYGVKD. Losses at the gene ends were 6 bases for V and 8 bases for J; bases not matched to a gene: 3. CDR3 nucleotide sequence: TGTGCCATCAGGGGGACAGGGGACGAAAAACTGTTTTTT. Translation: CAIRGTGDEKLFF.

This clonotype appeared many times. The gene calls are TRBV12-5 and TRBJ1-1, with D unclear. V lost 4 bases to trimming and J lost 4 bases, with 4 bases between them. The CDR3 consists of 11 residues. CDR1 is LGHNT, CDR2 FRNRAP, per germline. The CDR3 reads CASGYPTEAFF. Here the CDR3 DNA reads TGTGCTAGTGGTTACCCCACTGAAGCTTTCTTT.

This clonotype was seen a handful of times. For the CDR3, the DNA is TGCGCCAGCAGCTCGATACTCCCTAGCGGGGGGGGCAATGAGCAGTTCTTC. As protein: CASSSILPSGGGNEQFF. V and J are TRBV5-1 and TRBJ2-1; 12 bases match TRBD2. CDR1 SGHRS and CDR2 YFSETQ come from the germline V gene. V gave up 3 bases and J gave up 6 bases; unmatched junction bases: 10. This CDR3 region has 17 residues.

There are many counts of this clonotype. The rearrangement uses TRBV5-5 and TRBJ1-1; no firm D call. Deletions cut 4 bases from V and 1 base from J, with 11 bases between. The CDR3 loop spans 14 amino acids. The germline CDR1 and CDR2 sequences are SGHKS and YYEKEE (reference sequence). The CDR3 nucleotides read TGTGCCAGCAGCCTGGGGTTGGCGAACACTGAAGCTTTCTTT. The encoded protein is CASSLGLANTEAFF. Based on the CDR3 plus reference TRBV5-5 and TRBJ1-1, the full variable domain is DAGVTQSPTHLIKTRGQQVTLRCSPISGHKSVSWYQQVLGQGPQFIFQYYEKEERGRGNFPDRFSARQFPNYSSELNVNALLLGDSALYLCASSLGLANTEAFFGQGTRLTVV.

This clonotype was observed many times. The CDR3 coding sequence is TGCGCCAGCAGCTTGGGCCTAGCGGTTCCTCAAGAGACCCAGTACTTC. As protein: CASSLGLAVPQETQYF. The chain recombines TRBV5-1 with TRBJ2-5; 7 nucleotides agree with TRBD2. The V gene end was trimmed by 0 bases and the J gene end by 2 bases; junction bases not matched to a gene: 7. Germline V CDR1 and CDR2: SGHRS, YFSETQ. The CDR3 contains 16 residues.

This clonotype was found many times. The chain is built from TRBV13 and TRBJ2-3; no definite D call. The CDR3 extends over 12 amino acids. Trimming shortened V by 5 bases and J by 4 bases, and 7 bases separated the two germline ends. The germline V gene encodes CDR1 PRHDT and CDR2 FYEKMQ (reference sequence). The CDR3 DNA reads as TGTGCCAGCAGCGGGATGGCAGATACGCAGTATTTT. Translating gives CASSGMADTQYF.

In its sample, this clonotype was seen a few times. The chain recombines TRBV28 with TRBJ2-1, with 12 bases that match TRBD2. The length of the CDR3 is 20 residues. J lost 7 bases, V lost 6 bases, and 22 bases had no gene match. Germline V gene sequence: CDR1 MDHEN, CDR2 SYDVKM. CDR3: CASSGTWRTSGIPHGNEQFF. CDR3 coding DNA: TGTGCCAGCAGCGGCACCTGGAGGACTAGCGGGATCCCCCACGGTAATGAGCAGTTCTTC.

This clonotype was seen repeatedly, ten times or more. V gene TRBV9 combines with J gene TRBJ2-3; 7 positions match TRBD2. This CDR3 has 16 residues. V was clipped by 4 bases and J by 2 bases; unmatched bases: 10. Germline V gene data show CDR1 as SGDLS and CDR2 as YYNGEE. Here the CDR3 DNA reads TGTGCCAGCAGCCCCCGACTAGCAGATACCACAGATACGCAGTATTTT. Amino acids: CASSPRLADTTDTQYF. Full variable domain (missing parts from reference TRBV9 and TRBJ2-3): DSGVTQTPKHLITATGQRVTLRCSPRSGDLSVYWYQQSLDQGLQFLIQYYNGEERAKGNILERFSAQQFPDLHSELNLSSLELGDSALYFCASSPRLADTTDTQYFGPGTRLTVL.

This clonotype was observed at least ten times. V is TRBV4-2 and J is TRBJ1-5, with D possibly matching TRBD1 (5 bases). CDR1 and CDR2 (germline): LGHNA, YNFKEQ. This CDR3 is 13 amino acids long. Trimming took 2 bases from V and 7 from J, leaving 9 bases between them. CDR3 sequence reads: CASSQPGSQPQHF. The DNA of the CDR3 is TGTGCCAGCAGCCAACCAGGGTCCCAGCCCCAGCATTTT.

The V and J genes are TRBV2 and TRBJ2-3; perhaps TRBD2 as D (5 bases). CDR1 and CDR2 from the germline V gene are SNHLY and FYNNEI. The CDR3 has 16 amino acids. Trimming cost V 0 bases and J 5 bases, with 15 bases left between them. CDR3 protein: CASSEALGWMGDTQYF. Written as DNA, the CDR3 is TGTGCCAGCAGTGAAGCACTAGGGTGGATGGGAGATACGCAGTATTTT.

Ten or more counts support this clonotype. The rearrangement uses TRBV3-1 and TRBJ1-1; 10 nucleotides match TRBD1. CDR1 is LGHDT, CDR2 YNNKEL, per germline (reference sequence). With 4 bases clipped from V and 5 bases from J, the junction kept 4 bases outside the gene matches. The CDR3 extends over 14 amino acids. The CDR3 loop is CASSPGTGVTEAFF. CDR3 DNA: TGTGCCAGCAGCCCCGGGACAGGGGTGACTGAAGCTTTCTTT.

There are a few counts of this clonotype. The chain couples TRBV5-1 to TRBJ1-1; 8 nucleotides agree with TRBD1. The CDR3 sequence is 16 residues long. The germline CDR1 and CDR2 sequences are SGHRS and YFSETQ. With V trimmed by 4 bases and J by 1 base, 9 bases remained unmatched. CDR3 nucleotide sequence: TGCGCCAGCAGCCCCCGACAGGGGCCCAAGAACACTGAAGCTTTCTTT. This gives the protein CASSPRQGPKNTEAFF. The full variable domain, completed using reference TRBV5-1 and TRBJ1-1, is KAGVTQTPRYLIKTRGQQVTLSCSPISGHRSVSWYQQTPGQGLQFLFEYFSETQRNKGNFPGRFSGRQFSNSRSEMNVSTLELGDSALYLCASSPRQGPKNTEAFFGQGTRLTVV.

This clonotype showed up many times. The genes are TRBV4-1 and TRBJ1-1; no definite D call. This CDR3 region has 14 residues. The V end was cut by 1 base, the J end by 0 bases, with 6 bases between. Germline CDR1 MGHRA, CDR2 YSYEKL. The CDR3 protein is CASSQVYLNTEAFF. The CDR3 region has the DNA TGCGCCAGCAGCCAAGTGTACCTGAACACTGAAGCTTTCTTT.

Many counts were recorded for this clonotype. The chain links TRBV6-2 or TRBV6-3 to TRBJ2-7; no definite D call. The CDR3 is 11 residues long. The V end was cut by 2 bases, the J end by 7 bases, with 6 bases between. Germline V gene data show CDR1 as MNHEY and CDR2 as SVGEGT. The CDR3 DNA reads TGTGCCAGCAGTTACCCGGCTGAGCAGTACTTC. Translating it yields CASSYPAEQYF.

As to this clonotype: Germline and junction disagree at one end, which may indicate a read error. This chain links TRBV5-5 with TRBJ1-6; D is ambiguous. The CDR3 consists of 14 residues. Germline V gives CDR1 SGHKS, CDR2 YYEKEE (reference sequence). CDR3 nucleotide sequence: TGTGCCAGCAGTTTGGGCCCCCGCGACTCACCCCTCCACTTT. Translating it yields CASSLGPRDSPLHF.

This clonotype showed up just a few times. V and J are TRBV2 and TRBJ1-1; weak D call: TRBD1 (6 bases). Germline V gene lookup returns CDR1 SNHLY and CDR2 FYNNEI. The CDR3 is made up of 15 amino acids. Trimming removed 2 bases at V and 0 bases at J, with 10 bases between. DNA of the CDR3: TGTGCCAGCAGTGAACAGGGGTACATGAACACTGAAGCTTTCTTT. It is translated as CASSEQGYMNTEAFF.

This clonotype was detected only once. The chain couples TRBV7-3 to TRBJ1-6; no firm D call. The V gene lost 3 bases and the J gene lost 6 bases, with 12 bases spanning the gap. Germline CDR1 is SGHTA and CDR2 is FQGTGA. The CDR3 consists of 15 residues. CDR3 in amino acids: CASSLQEAGNSPLHF. The CDR3 region has the DNA TGTGCCAGCAGCTTGCAGGAGGCTGGTAATTCACCCCTCCACTTT.

This chain joins TRBV12-3 or TRBV12-4 and TRBJ1-6; D unclear. The CDR3 spans 13 residues. V was cut by 3 bases and J by 7 bases, with 7 bases left in between. The CDR3 nucleotides read TGTGCCAGCAGTTTTAGGGCAAATTCACCCCTCCACTTT. This sequence encodes CASSFRANSPLHF.